This T cell receptor beta chain was identified in a study of tumor and adjacent non-tumor tissue in lung cancer (dated by TCRdb to the late 2010s). Study-wide context: Of the cohort, around 12 patients had adenocarcinoma, 2 had squamous cell carcinoma and 1 had small cell lung cancer. Under 35 paired specimens, one tumor and one normal lung sample per patient, were profiled by TCRbeta CDR3 sequencing. The 15 enrolled patients, of whom around 10 were men and 5 were women, were aged about 31 to 85 years and were diagnosed with TNM stage I to III disease. The study compared bulk TCRbeta repertoires between lung tumor tissue and matched distant non-tumor lung tissue from 15 lung cancer patients. Sequencing produced 130 million or so productive TCRbeta reads in total, an average of approximately 4.5 million reads per sample.

The library was produced with multiplex PCR. Instrument on record: Illumina HiSeq 2500. TCRbeta libraries were built by three rounds of nested PCR using primers (Table S4), following protocols modified from ARM-PCR. PCR products of 200-500 bp were gel-excised and purified with the QIAquick gel extraction kit before sequencing. In the authors' own workflow: Reads were cleaned using Trimmomatic, were merged into complete CDR3 sequences using FLASH, and were assigned to V(D)J germline segments using MiTCR. Clonal diversity was calculated as the inverse Simpson's index using VDJtools. Productive reads were defined as in-frame sequences without a premature stop codon. TCRdb applied fastp at Q25 and MiXCR to the public reads, then kept only in-frame beta chains. Every distinct CDR3 protein forms one entry, paired with its most common genes and DNA. These V and J calls originate from TCRdb's pipeline instead of the authors' own analysis. For this sample there are roughly 140,000 distinct CDR3 sequences; approximately 66% appear just once. The ten largest clones represent 18% of the sample.

RNA was isolated from bulk, unsorted tissue, and RNA quality was assessed with a NanoDrop ND-1000 and an Agilent 2100. Donors were newly diagnosed lung cancer patients admitted for thoracic surgery in China between August and November 2014, without prior chemotherapy. Anyone who had undergone radiotherapy or chemotherapy before, or who had another cancer at the same time, was left out of the study. Pieces of surgical tissue measuring roughly 1-2.2 cm3 were kept in RNAlater solution and held at -80 degrees C until needed. Comments on this clonotype: The clone's antigen remains unknown. Possible read error: a much larger clone is one base away.

The CDR3 starts with the cysteine, ends with the phenylalanine, and has 18 residues. The sequence is cut down to CDR3 DNA, 54 bases in frame from base 1. The germline V end is reduced by 3 bases and the J end by 4 bases; junction bases left unmatched: 16. In the germline V gene, CDR1 corresponds to SGHAT and CDR2 to FQNNGV. Overall results and qualifications from the work: TCR diversity (inverse Simpson) was significantly higher in tumor than in normal lung tissue (roughly 430 vs 170, P = 0.0075, Mann-Whitney U test). Peripheral blood was not sequenced, so blood TCRbeta repertoires in these lung cancer patients were not examined. Neither the sequencing platform nor unique molecular identifiers are named or mentioned anywhere in the methods. Only 15 or so patients were included in the cohort, and the need for larger samples and more detailed clinical data was noted by the authors. In normal lung, the top 100 clones accounted for a significantly larger cumulative share of the repertoire than in tumor tissue. Significantly higher TCR diversity was found in younger patients, and higher tumor TCR diversity was associated with shorter overall and disease-free survival.

The receptor was isolated from a man aged 55 to 70 with small cell lung cancer. The sequenced sample consisted of lung tumor tissue. The chain is made from TRBV11-2 and TRBJ2-3, with 7 bases aligning to TRBD2. This receptor carries the CDR3 CASSFPPWGGRIADTQYF. The DNA is as follows: TGTGCCAGCAGCTTCCCCCCTTGGGGAGGGAGAATAGCAGATACGCAGTATTTT.